Listed below are T cell receptor beta chains from one sample, sequenced in a study of cytomegalovirus exposure and HLA in healthy donors. Generated by immunoSEQ multiplex PCR, the TCRdb table keeps only in-frame clones and is missing some. Of about 130,000 clones listed, roughly a tenth are singletons. Sequences were obtained from PBMCs. The receptors stem from a woman under 30 in good health and CMV-seropositive. CDR3s leave out the opening cysteine and the closing phenylalanine or tryptophan. Each record gives: V gene, clone size, J gene, CDR3 protein. Clone size, where shown, is once, few, many, or a class for clones that have expanded.

v_gene: TRBV29-1
abundance: NA
j_gene: TRBJ2-7
CDR3aa: SARPGVSYEQY

v_gene: TRBV4-1
abundance: few
j_gene: TRBJ2-1
CDR3aa: ASSRVGTPYNEQF

v_gene: TRBV7-4
abundance: few
j_gene: TRBJ1-1
CDR3aa: ASSRDRSINTEAF

v_gene: TRBV6-1
abundance: few
j_gene: TRBJ1-4
CDR3aa: ASERGQGGEKLF

v_gene: TRBV4-1
abundance: few
j_gene: TRBJ1-1
CDR3aa: ASSQSGEWNTEAF

v_gene: TRBV4-2
abundance: NA
j_gene: TRBJ2-5
CDR3aa: ASSQEPSGSIGPQY

v_gene: TRBV11-3
abundance: NA
j_gene: TRBJ2-7
CDR3aa: ASSLRLAASYEQY

v_gene: TRBV6-1
abundance: NA
j_gene: TRBJ1-2
CDR3aa: ASSEGPGRGYT

v_gene: TRBV5-4
abundance: NA
j_gene: TRBJ1-1
CDR3aa: ASSFQEGANTEAF

v_gene: TRBV5-6
abundance: NA
j_gene: TRBJ1-5
CDR3aa: ASRRTGDSNQPQH

v_gene: TRBV29-1
abundance: NA
j_gene: TRBJ2-5
CDR3aa: SVEGEYRTQY

v_gene: TRBV19
abundance: few
j_gene: TRBJ2-6
CDR3aa: ASSRHSSGANVLT

v_gene: TRBV7-6
abundance: NA
j_gene: TRBJ2-7
CDR3aa: ASSLAESSYEQY

v_gene: TRBV21-1
abundance: few
j_gene: TRBJ2-3
CDR3aa: ASSSPGHPSTDTQY

v_gene: TRBV11-3
abundance: few
j_gene: TRBJ2-2
CDR3aa: ASGSRDRAITGELF

v_gene: TRBV5-4
abundance: few
j_gene: TRBJ1-2
CDR3aa: ASSWGTGSGYT

v_gene: TRBV2
abundance: few
j_gene: TRBJ1-1
CDR3aa: ASRGDSTNTEAF

v_gene: TRBV2
abundance: few
j_gene: TRBJ2-7
CDR3aa: ASMVVQGVPYEQY

v_gene: TRBV13
abundance: NA
j_gene: TRBJ2-2
CDR3aa: ASSLEFSWTGYSEGNTGELF

v_gene: TRBV5-4
abundance: few
j_gene: TRBJ1-4
CDR3aa: ASSFRGEREKLF

v_gene: TRBV5-1
abundance: few
j_gene: NA
CDR3aa: ASSPGTGGGAYEQY

v_gene: TRBV2
abundance: few
j_gene: TRBJ1-4
CDR3aa: ASDYSGGVGEKLF

v_gene: TRBV6-6
abundance: NA
j_gene: TRBJ1-2
CDR3aa: ASFVQGANGYT

v_gene: TRBV19
abundance: NA
j_gene: TRBJ1-3
CDR3aa: ASSFQASGNTIY

v_gene: TRBV30
abundance: few
j_gene: TRBJ1-1
CDR3aa: AWARQEAF

v_gene: TRBV7-8
abundance: NA
j_gene: TRBJ1-2
CDR3aa: ASTLSAVGQGHYGYT

v_gene: TRBV9
abundance: NA
j_gene: TRBJ1-1
CDR3aa: ASSLVTGKMNTEAF

v_gene: TRBV5-5
abundance: few
j_gene: TRBJ2-2
CDR3aa: ASSLVGSPTGELF

v_gene: TRBV7-9
abundance: NA
j_gene: TRBJ2-7
CDR3aa: ASSLAGHPLGEQY

v_gene: TRBV28
abundance: few
j_gene: TRBJ2-6
CDR3aa: ASSHFTGAGANVLT

v_gene: TRBV28
abundance: many
j_gene: TRBJ1-1
CDR3aa: ASSVISVNTEAF

v_gene: TRBV6-6
abundance: NA
j_gene: TRBJ2-7
CDR3aa: ASSYRGGYEQY

v_gene: TRBV27
abundance: NA
j_gene: TRBJ1-1
CDR3aa: ASRLQENTEAF

v_gene: TRBV30
abundance: few
j_gene: TRBJ2-3
CDR3aa: AWSGTGGPSTDTQY

v_gene: TRBV2
abundance: NA
j_gene: TRBJ1-2
CDR3aa: ASSEVRRDGYT